This T cell receptor beta chain was observed in a study of regulatory dendritic cells for organ transplantation. The data were produced by immunoSEQ multiplex PCR, yet TCRdb's version contains in-frame clones alone and is incomplete. The sample shows roughly 11,000 clones, under 90% of them seen only once. For this clone: The antigen is undetermined.

Study-level results: The authors noted considerable between-person heterogeneity in alloreactive memory CD8+ cells. Naive CD4+ and CD8+ repertoires were highly diverse; memory CD8+ was most oligoclonal.

Allogeneic regulatory or mature dendritic cells were co-cultured for four to six days with CFSE-labeled sorted T cells at 1:10. FACS sorted CD4+ or CD8+ T cells into CD45RA+ naive and CD45RO+ memory. This CDR3 comprises 15 residues. Trimming stripped 2 bases from V and 7 bases from J, with 15 bases between. The germline V gene encodes CDR1 SGHVS and CDR2 FQNEAQ. The receptor comes from a human donor in good health. The chain recombines TRBV7-8 with TRBJ2-1; possible D gene TRBD2, 7 bases. The material sequenced was naive CD8+ T cells from blood cultured with dendritic cells. Specified subset: CD45RA+ naive T cells. The CDR3 DNA reads as TGTGCCAGCAGCTTATGGGGGGGCGGGGAGAATGAGCAGTTCTTC. This translates into CASSLWGGGENEQFF. Drawing the rest from reference TRBV7-8 and TRBJ2-1, the complete variable domain is GAGVSQSPRYKVAKRGQDVALRCDPISGHVSLFWYQQALGQGPEFLTYFQNEAQLDKSGLPSDRFFAERPEGSVSTLKIQRTQQEDSAVYLCASSLWGGGENEQFFGPGTRLTVL.